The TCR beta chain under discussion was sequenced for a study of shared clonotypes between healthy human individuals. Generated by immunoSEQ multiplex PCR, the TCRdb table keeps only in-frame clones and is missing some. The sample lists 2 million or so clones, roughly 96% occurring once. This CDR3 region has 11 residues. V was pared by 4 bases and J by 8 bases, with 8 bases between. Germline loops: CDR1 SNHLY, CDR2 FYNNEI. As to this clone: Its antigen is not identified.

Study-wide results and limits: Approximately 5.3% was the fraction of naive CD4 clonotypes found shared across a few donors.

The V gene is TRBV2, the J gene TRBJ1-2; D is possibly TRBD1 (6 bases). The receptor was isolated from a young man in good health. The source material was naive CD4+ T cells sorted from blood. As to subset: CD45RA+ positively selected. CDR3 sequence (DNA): TGTGCCAGCAGTGGGGGGCTCGGCTACACCTTC. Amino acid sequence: CASSGGLGYTF.